The sequence of this T cell receptor beta chain was determined in a study of T cells in Graves' hyperthyroidism and ophthalmopathy. Drawn at first hyperthyroidism diagnosis, the blood sample preceded any ophthalmopathy symptoms. Using RNA transcripts as the source, TCR beta CDR3 regions were amplified. The HTBI primer set served for first-round RT-PCR of the TCR CDR3. TCRdb recomputed calls from the multiplex PCR reads with MiXCR, one row per CDR3 protein. Here the sample spans hundreds of thousands of distinct CDR3 sequences, less than 30% being singletons. This clonotype was seen a few times. The CDR3 has 14 amino acids. Germline lookup yields CDR1 LGHDT and CDR2 YNNKEL (reference sequence). J was trimmed by 5 bases and V by 2 bases; bases with no gene match: 3.

This clonotype originated in a man in his forties with Graves' hyperthyroidism that later progressed to Graves' ophthalmopathy. The sample taken for sequencing was blood. The chain joins TRBV3-1 to TRBJ1-1; TRBD1 agrees at 9 bases. The CDR3 reads CASSQRDRETEAFF. Written as DNA, the CDR3 is TGTGCCAGCAGCCAACGGGACAGGGAAACTGAAGCTTTCTTT.